What follows are 26 T cell receptor beta chains derived from one specimen sequenced in a study of T-cell memory formation after mild COVID-19 (dated by TCRdb to 2020 to 2022). The library was made by 5' RACE. The run used an Illumina NovaSeq 6000. TCRdb handled the public reads itself, with Q25 trimming in fastp and clone calling in MiXCR, and kept productive beta chains. Rows are combined by CDR3 protein, so each entry shows the most common genes and DNA. The sample profile shows hundreds of thousands of distinct CDR3 sequences; about 15% of them were found once. The ten largest account for approximately 20% of the sample. The sequencing input was PBMCs or a T cell subset sorted from them (not recorded which). The receptors stem from a man aged 18 to 30 who had mild COVID-19 (a few samples of this study predate the infection). The sample titles of this study are shuffled in the database, so cell type and time point are left out; the donor was told from shared clones.

The genes are TRBV4-3 and TRBJ1-4, with D uncertain. In germline, CDR1 is LGHNA, CDR2 YSLEER. The CDR3 length is 15 residues. Trimming removed 3 bases from V and 4 bases from J, with 12 bases in between. The CDR3 loop reads CASSHAQNSNEKLFF. In nucleotides, the CDR3 is TGCGCCAGCAGCCACGCACAGAACAGTAATGAAAAACTGTTTTTT.

The genes are TRBV6-2 or TRBV6-3 and TRBJ2-7; TRBD1 matches 8 bases. Germline CDR1 reads MNHEY; CDR2 reads SVGEGT. The CDR3 contains 15 residues. Trimming took 0 bases from V and 5 from J; bases not matched to a gene: 6. CDR3 loop: CASSYSEQGANEQYF. The CDR3 DNA follows: TGTGCCAGCAGTTACTCGGAGCAGGGGGCCAACGAGCAGTACTTC.

This chain uses TRBV18 with TRBJ1-2; D is unresolved. The CDR3 sequence is 13 residues long. Germline V gives CDR1 KGHSH, CDR2 LQKENI. The germline V and J ends were trimmed by 1 base and 7 bases, with 10 bases remaining between them. The CDR3 loop reads CASSPRPGGGYTF. Here the CDR3 DNA reads TGTGCCAGCTCACCACGTCCCGGCGGTGGCTACACCTTC. Filled out from reference TRBV18 and TRBJ1-2, the complete variable domain reads NAGVMQNPRHLVRRRGQEARLRCSPMKGHSHVYWYRQLPEEGLKFMVYLQKENIIDESGMPKERFSAEFPKEGPSILRIQQVVRGDSAAYFCASSPRPGGGYTFGSGTRLTVV.

This chain connects TRBV6-2 or TRBV6-3 to TRBJ2-5, with unresolved D. Germline V gene lookup returns CDR1 MNHEY and CDR2 SVGEGT. The CDR3 runs 11 residues. Trimming cost V 6 bases and J 4 bases, with 6 bases left between them. The CDR3 sequence: CASRLRETQYF. CDR3 nucleotides: TGTGCCAGCAGGCTCCGAGAGACCCAGTACTTC.

This clonotype was counted only a few times. The genes are TRBV5-1 and TRBJ2-3; D may be TRBD2 (6 bases). Trimming shortened V by 2 bases and J by 2 bases, and 9 bases separated the two germline ends. Germline values: CDR1 SGHRS, CDR2 YFSETQ. The CDR3 has 14 amino acids. CDR3 protein: CASSFAGPTDTQYF. CDR3 in DNA: TGCGCCAGCAGCTTCGCGGGGCCCACAGATACGCAGTATTTT. The whole variable domain, filled in from reference TRBV5-1 and TRBJ2-3, reads KAGVTQTPRYLIKTRGQQVTLSCSPISGHRSVSWYQQTPGQGLQFLFEYFSETQRNKGNFPGRFSGRQFSNSRSEMNVSTLELGDSALYLCASSFAGPTDTQYFGPGTRLTVL.

The V gene is TRBV4-1, the J gene TRBJ2-2; 11 nucleotides align to TRBD2. The CDR3 is made up of 17 amino acids. The junction had 6 bases not matched to a gene; V was cut back by 4 bases and J by 2 bases. Per germline, CDR1 MGHRA and CDR2 YSYEKL. CDR3 loop: CASSLLLAGVNTGELFF. CDR3 DNA sequence: TGCGCCAGCAGCCTATTACTAGCGGGGGTCAACACCGGGGAGCTGTTTTTT.

This clonotype was picked up one time. V and J are TRBV28 and TRBJ2-7; 7 nucleotides match TRBD1. Per the germline V gene, CDR1 is MDHEN and CDR2 is SYDVKM. The CDR3 length is 17 residues. Losses at the gene ends were 6 bases for V and 0 bases for J; bases not matched to a gene: 14. The CDR3 reads CASSFISYRDSSYEQYF. CDR3 sequence (DNA): TGTGCCAGCAGCTTTATATCTTACCGGGACAGCTCCTACGAGCAGTACTTC.

This clonotype has a handful of counts. The chain has TRBV6-2 or TRBV6-3 and TRBJ2-7, with 9 bases that match TRBD1. CDR1 and CDR2 from the germline V gene are MNHEY and SVGEGT. The CDR3 loop spans 15 amino acids. The J segment lost 5 bases and the V segment lost 2 bases, leaving 7 bases of the junction unmatched. For the CDR3, the DNA is TGTGCCAGCAGTTACACCGAGACAGGGGGGAACGAGCAGTACGTC. Its translation: CASSYTETGGNEQYV.

The V and J genes are TRBV30 and TRBJ1-1, with D possibly TRBD1 on 5 matching bases. V lost 0 bases and J 0 bases, leaving 11 bases between the germline ends. This CDR3 comprises 15 residues. CDR1 GTSNPN and CDR2 SVGIG come from the germline V gene (reference sequence). CDR3 sequence: CAWSVLRQMNTEAFF. CDR3 in DNA: TGTGCCTGGAGTGTACTTAGACAGATGAACACTGAAGCTTTCTTT.

This clonotype was picked up a small number of times. The chain uses TRBV6-2 or TRBV6-3 and TRBJ2-7; 7 nucleotides line up with TRBD1. This CDR3 spans 14 amino acids. Germline trimming cut 8 bases from V and 3 bases from J; bases unmatched to any gene: 10. CDR1 is MNHEY and CDR2 is SVGEGT in the germline V gene. In DNA form, the CDR3 reads TGTGCCAGCTCCCGACAGGGTCGGATCTACGAGCAGTACGTC. Its protein is CASSRQGRIYEQYV.

This clonotype was observed many times. J is TRBJ1-1 and V is TRBV7-9; unclear D gene. Germline CDR1 is SEHNR and CDR2 is FQNEAQ (reference sequence). This CDR3 is built from 12 residues. V lost 6 bases and J lost 1, with 6 bases in between. This chain's CDR3 is CASSLQNTEAFF. As DNA, the CDR3 is TGTGCCAGCAGTTTACAGAACACTGAAGCTTTCTTT.

This clonotype was seen repeatedly, ten times or more. The DNA for the CDR3 is TGTGCCAGCAGCTCGACAGGGCCTCAAGAGACCCAGTACTTC. This encodes CASSSTGPQETQYF. J is TRBJ2-5 and V is TRBV7-9; 7 positions agree with TRBD1. The CDR3 is 14 amino acids. Germline trimming cut 4 bases from V and 2 bases from J; bases unmatched to any gene: 4. Looked up from germline, CDR1 is SEHNR and CDR2 is FQNEAQ (reference sequence).

Only a few counts were recorded for this clonotype. The gene calls are TRBV6-5 and TRBJ2-3; tentative D call: TRBD1 (8 bases). V dropped 5 bases and J dropped 5 bases, with 26 bases sitting between them. Germline values: CDR1 MNHEY, CDR2 SVGAGI. The CDR3 sequence is 18 residues long. The CDR3 DNA reads TGTGCCAGCAGTGCGACCCCGACAGGGGAGGGAGCGGGAGATACGCAGTATTTT. As protein: CASSATPTGEGAGDTQYF.

The chain carries TRBV7-2 and TRBJ2-7; the D gene could be TRBD1 or TRBD2 (5 bases each). This CDR3 comprises 15 residues. V shed 6 bases and J shed 2 bases, with 17 bases lying between them. Germline loops: CDR1 SGHTA, CDR2 FQGNSA. The chain's CDR3 is CASSPTIRGAYEQYV. For the CDR3, the DNA is TGTGCCAGCAGTCCCACAATAAGGGGAGCCTACGAGCAGTACGTC.

This clonotype has more than one count but fewer than ten. V is TRBV21-1 and J is TRBJ1-2. TRBV21-1 is a pseudogene locus. The CDR3 is 15 residues long. The CDR3 nucleotides read TGTGCCAGCAGCAAAGTTCGAGACGGAAACTATGGCTACACCTTC. It encodes CASSKVRDGNYGYTF.

The rearrangement joins TRBV4-1 to TRBJ1-1, with 8 bases lining up with TRBD1. J lost 3 bases, V lost 6 bases, and 12 bases had no gene match. The CDR3 consists of 16 residues. In germline, CDR1 is MGHRA, CDR2 YSYEKL. The CDR3 DNA follows: TGCGCCAGCAGAGTAAAGCAGGGGGCGGAGGACACTGAAGCTTTCTTT. This translates into CASRVKQGAEDTEAFF.

This clonotype has a handful of counts. The chain joins TRBV5-1 to TRBJ1-2; a weak D match, TRBD1 (5 bases). Germline assignment: CDR1 SGHRS and CDR2 YFSETQ. V lost 3 bases and J lost 14, with 26 bases in between. CDR3 size: 15 residues. The CDR3 here is CASSSWTRPRGSGTF. CDR3 bases: TGCGCCAGCAGCTCCTGGACGAGGCCGCGGGGCTCGGGGACCTTC.

This clonotype has a handful of counts. The chain joins TRBV4-1 to TRBJ1-5; D is undetermined. Germline-derived CDR1 and CDR2 are MGHRA and YSYEKL. V was shortened by 4 bases and J by 2 bases, with 12 bases between the two germline ends. The CDR3 contains 15 residues. CDR3 in amino acids: CASSPGYRRNQPQHF. CDR3 DNA: TGCGCCAGCAGCCCTGGTTATCGGCGCAATCAGCCCCAGCATTTT.

The J gene is TRBJ2-2, the V gene TRBV7-3; D gene unclear. The V gene's germline CDR1 is SGHTA and CDR2 FQGTGA. The ends were cut back, 5 bases at V and 6 bases at J, with 10 bases in the middle. This CDR3 has 13 amino acids. Here the CDR3 reads CASSQTEAGELFF. The CDR3 DNA sequence: TGTGCCAGCAGCCAAACAGAGGCCGGGGAGCTGTTTTTT.

A remark on this clonotype: Its ends do not fully match the called genes, so a read error is possible. V and J are TRBV6-5 and TRBJ2-3; no reliable D call. Germline values: CDR1 MNHEY, CDR2 SVGAGI. The CDR3 runs 11 residues. The CDR3 DNA sequence: TGTGCCAGCAAGGAGCTCGATAAGCAGTATTTT. This sequence encodes CASKELDKQYF.

This clonotype was counted only a few times. The chain links TRBV5-5 to TRBJ1-1; D remains ambiguous. V dropped 4 bases and J dropped 1 base, with 14 bases sitting between them. Per germline, CDR1 SGHKS and CDR2 YYEKEE (reference sequence). The CDR3 has 15 residues. The CDR3 DNA reads TGTGCCAGCAGCCTGATCCCTGTGAGGAACACTGAAGCTTTCTTT. It specifies CASSLIPVRNTEAFF. Variable domain in full (rest from reference TRBV5-5 and TRBJ1-1): DAGVTQSPTHLIKTRGQQVTLRCSPISGHKSVSWYQQVLGQGPQFIFQYYEKEERGRGNFPDRFSARQFPNYSSELNVNALLLGDSALYLCASSLIPVRNTEAFFGQGTRLTVV.

This clonotype was seen a few times. The V call is TRBV6-5, the J call TRBJ2-1; 7 bases align to TRBD1. CDR3 length equals 11 residues. After removal of 7 bases from V and 8 bases from J, the junction contained 2 bases not matched to a gene. Germline V gene lookup returns CDR1 MNHEY and CDR2 SVGAGI. The DNA of the CDR3 is TGTGCCAGCACGACAGGGTATGAGCAGTTCTTC. The encoded protein is CASTTGYEQFF.

There are many counts of this clonotype. Written as DNA, the CDR3 is TGTGCCACCAGTGCTCTAGCCTACGAGCAGTACGTC. This translates into CATSALAYEQYV. The gene calls are TRBV24-1 and TRBJ2-7; no clear D. Germline assignment: CDR1 KGHDR and CDR2 SFDVKD. The CDR3 is 12 amino acids. Trimming took off 5 bases at V and 2 bases at J, with 6 bases between the two ends.

The genes are TRBV5-1 and TRBJ1-6; TRBD1 agrees at 8 bases. From germline, CDR1 is SGHRS and CDR2 YFSETQ. This CDR3 has 15 residues. The V segment lost 1 base and the J segment 10 bases; nucleotides outside the gene matches: 7. CDR3 residues: CASSLSGTGRSPLHF. CDR3 DNA: TGCGCCAGCAGCTTGTCAGGGACAGGTCGCTCACCCCTCCACTTT.

In this sample, this clonotype turned up a few times. This sequence joins TRBV18 and TRBJ1-3; 7 nucleotides agree with TRBD1. Germline CDR1 reads KGHSH; CDR2 reads LQKENI. The junction had 9 bases not matched to a gene; V was cut back by 3 bases and J by 7 bases. The CDR3 contains 15 residues. Written as DNA, the CDR3 is TGTGCCAGCTCACCGAACCCGACAGGGCGCAACACCATATATTTT. The encoded protein is CASSPNPTGRNTIYF.

In its sample, this clonotype was seen a few times. This rearrangement joins TRBV4-3 to TRBJ2-1; 8 nucleotides align to TRBD2. The germline V gene encodes CDR1 LGHNA and CDR2 YSLEER. This CDR3 region has 17 residues. J was trimmed by 3 bases and V by 3 bases; bases with no gene match: 10. The CDR3 region has the DNA TGCGCCAGCAGCCACGGGCCGGGAAGCGGGGGCTACAATGAGCAGTTCTTC. It translates to CASSHGPGSGGYNEQFF.